The 10 T cell receptor beta chains given below trace back to one sample, sequenced in a study of T cell responses to AZD1222 COVID-19 vaccine. Only in-frame clones appear in the TCRdb table, and some are missing; sequencing was by immunoSEQ multiplex PCR. The table shows some 64,000 clones, with around 84% occurring only once. The input for sequencing was peripheral blood, taken on day 0 of AZD1222 vaccination. Every receptor here comes from an adult in good health.

The chain carries TRBV25-1 and TRBJ1-2; no clear D. The CDR3 length is 13 residues. V dropped 4 bases and J dropped 7 bases, with 13 bases sitting between them. Germline loops: CDR1 MGHDK, CDR2 SYGVNS. The CDR3 sequence is CASSALPDGGYTF. The CDR3 DNA reads TGTGCCAGCAGTGCCCTTCCAGACGGTGGCTACACCTTC.

The V call is TRBV5-8, the J call TRBJ2-3, with TRBD2 matching 9 bases. Germline V lookup: CDR1 SGHTS, CDR2 YDEGEE. J lost 2 bases, V lost 4 bases, and 5 bases had no gene match. The CDR3 is 15 residues long. DNA for the CDR3: TGTGCCAGCAGCGTTAGCGGGGGCCCCACAGATACGCAGTATTTT. Amino acids: CASSVSGGPTDTQYF.

This clone appeared a few times. This rearrangement joins TRBV6-1 to TRBJ1-2; D is undetermined. Germline CDR1 MNHNS, CDR2 SASEGT. The CDR3 runs to 15 residues. V lost 0 bases and J lost 2, with 10 bases in between. The CDR3 reads CASSEAGPANYGYTF. The DNA for the CDR3 is TGTGCCAGCAGTGAAGCGGGTCCAGCAAACTATGGCTACACCTTC.

The chain has TRBV18 and TRBJ2-7, with 10 bases matching TRBD1. From germline, CDR1 is KGHSH and CDR2 LQKENI. Losses at the gene ends were 6 bases for V and 2 bases for J; bases not matched to a gene: 10. This CDR3 contains 16 residues. CDR3: CASSPPLGQGTYEQYF. The CDR3 nucleotides read TGTGCCAGCTCTCCCCCCTTGGGACAGGGGACCTACGAGCAGTACTTC.

The CDR3 DNA reads as TGTGCCAGTAACCAGGGGTCCTGGGATGAGCAGTTCTTC. It is translated as CASNQGSWDEQFF. The gene calls are TRBV19 and TRBJ2-1; tentatively, D is TRBD1 (6 bases). The CDR3 has 13 amino acids. Trimming stripped 7 bases from V and 8 bases from J, with 15 bases between. In germline, CDR1 is LNHDA, CDR2 SQIVND (reference sequence).

This clone has just one count. The chain couples TRBV29-1 to TRBJ1-2; a possible D gene is TRBD1 (5 bases). V was pared by 6 bases and J by 2 bases, with 10 bases between. Germline-derived CDR1 and CDR2 are SQVTM and ANQGSEA. This CDR3 is built from 12 residues. The CDR3 DNA is TGCAGCGTAGGGACGGCCAACTATGGCTACACCTTC. Translation: CSVGTANYGYTF. Drawing the rest from reference TRBV29-1 and TRBJ1-2, the complete variable domain is SAVISQKPSRDICQRGTSLTIQCQVDSQVTMMFWYRQQPGQSLTLIATANQGSEATYESGFVIDKFPISRPNLTFSTLTVSNMSPEDSSIYLCSVGTANYGYTFGSGTRLTVV.

The chain is built from TRBV2 and TRBJ1-3; TRBD1 might be the D (5 bases). Germline V gives CDR1 SNHLY, CDR2 FYNNEI. The CDR3 covers 14 residues. The V end was cut by 2 bases, the J end by 2 bases, with 7 bases between. The CDR3 reads CASSEQGAGNTIYF. The CDR3 bases are TGTGCCAGCAGTGAACAAGGGGCTGGAAACACCATATATTTT.

This chain joins TRBV14 and TRBJ1-3, with D unclear. The germline CDR1 and CDR2 sequences are SGHDN and FVKESK. V lost 2 bases, J lost 1 base, and 9 bases lay in between. This CDR3 contains 15 residues. This chain's CDR3 is CASSQPLGSGNTIYF. Written as DNA, the CDR3 is TGTGCCAGCAGCCAACCCCTGGGGTCTGGAAACACCATATATTTT.

This sequence joins TRBV5-1 and TRBJ1-2; D perhaps matches TRBD1 (6 bases). The V end was cut by 0 bases, the J end by 8 bases, with 11 bases between. Germline CDR1 is SGHRS and CDR2 is YFSETQ. The CDR3 loop spans 13 amino acids. The CDR3 is CASSLEQGWGYTF. The CDR3 DNA is TGCGCCAGCAGCTTGGAACAGGGCTGGGGCTACACCTTC. Full variable domain (rest looked up from reference TRBV5-1 and TRBJ1-2): KAGVTQTPRYLIKTRGQQVTLSCSPISGHRSVSWYQQTPGQGLQFLFEYFSETQRNKGNFPGRFSGRQFSNSRSEMNVSTLELGDSALYLCASSLEQGWGYTFGSGTRLTVV.

The chain combines TRBV30 with TRBJ1-5; perhaps TRBD1 as D (5 bases). In germline, CDR1 is GTSNPN, CDR2 SVGIG (reference sequence). This CDR3 has 13 residues. Trimming took off 5 bases at V and 5 bases at J, with 13 bases between the two ends. For the CDR3, the DNA is TGTGCCTGGCAGACCAGGGACGATCAGCCCCAGCATTTT. This translates into CAWQTRDDQPQHF. Using reference TRBV30 and TRBJ1-5 for the parts outside the CDR3, the full variable domain is SQTIHQWPATLVQPVGSPLSLECTVEGTSNPNLYWYRQAAGRGLQLLFYSVGIGQISSEVPQNLSASRPQDRQFILSSKKLLLSDSGFYLCAWQTRDDQPQHFGDGTRLSIL.